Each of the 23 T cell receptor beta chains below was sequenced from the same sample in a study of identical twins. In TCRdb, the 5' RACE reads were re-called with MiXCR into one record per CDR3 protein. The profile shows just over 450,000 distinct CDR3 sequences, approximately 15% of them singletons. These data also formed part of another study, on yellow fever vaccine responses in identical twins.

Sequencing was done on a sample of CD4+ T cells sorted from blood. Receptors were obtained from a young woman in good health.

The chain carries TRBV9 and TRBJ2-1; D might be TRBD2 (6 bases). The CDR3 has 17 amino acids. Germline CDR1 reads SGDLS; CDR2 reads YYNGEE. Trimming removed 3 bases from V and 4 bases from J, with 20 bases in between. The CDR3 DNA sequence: TGTGCCAGCAGCGACAATCGGGACTCCTGGTATTACAATGAGCAGTTCTTC. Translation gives CASSDNRDSWYYNEQFF. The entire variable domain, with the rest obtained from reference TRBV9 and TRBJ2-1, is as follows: DSGVTQTPKHLITATGQRVTLRCSPRSGDLSVYWYQQSLDQGLQFLIQYYNGEERAKGNILERFSAQQFPDLHSELNLSSLELGDSALYFCASSDNRDSWYYNEQFFGPGTRLTVL.

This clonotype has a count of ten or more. As DNA, the CDR3 is TGTGCCATTCCCGGGACTAGCGGGAGCAGGGTTTACAATGAGCAGTTCTTC. Translating it yields CAIPGTSGSRVYNEQFF. V is TRBV2 and J is TRBJ2-1; 14 bases align to TRBD2. Germline lookup yields CDR1 SNHLY and CDR2 FYNNEI. The junction had 12 bases not matched to a gene; V was cut back by 10 bases and J by 4 bases. The CDR3 contains 17 residues. Full variable domain (outside the CDR3, taken from reference TRBV2 and TRBJ2-1): EPEVTQTPSHQVTQMGQEVILRCVPISNHLYFYWYRQILGQKVEFLVSFYNNEISEKSEIFDDQFSVERPDGSNFTLKIRSTKLEDSAMYFCAIPGTSGSRVYNEQFFGPGTRLTVL.

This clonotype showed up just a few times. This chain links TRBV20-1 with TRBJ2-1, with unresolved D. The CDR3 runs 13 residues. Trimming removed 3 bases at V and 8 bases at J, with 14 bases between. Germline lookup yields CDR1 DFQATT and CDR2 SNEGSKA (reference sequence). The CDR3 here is CSASGLTGDEQFF. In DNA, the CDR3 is TGCAGTGCTAGTGGGCTTACTGGAGATGAGCAGTTCTTC.

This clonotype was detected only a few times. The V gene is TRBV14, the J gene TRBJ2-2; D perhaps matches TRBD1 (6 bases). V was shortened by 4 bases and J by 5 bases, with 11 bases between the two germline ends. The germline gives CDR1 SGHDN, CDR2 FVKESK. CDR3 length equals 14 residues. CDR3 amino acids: CASSRGLGTGELFF. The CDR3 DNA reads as TGTGCCAGCAGCCGGGGGCTCGGGACCGGGGAGCTGTTTTTT.

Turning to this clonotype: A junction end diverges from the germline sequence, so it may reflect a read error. The CDR3: CSSRQADNNEQFF. The CDR3 bases are TGCTCCAGCCGCCAGGCAGACAACAATGAGCAGTTCTTC. V usage is TRBV5-1 and J usage is TRBJ2-1; D not certain. Germline V gene data show CDR1 as SGHRS and CDR2 as YFSETQ. This CDR3 spans 13 amino acids. Full variable domain (rest looked up from reference TRBV5-1 and TRBJ2-1): KAGVTQTPRYLIKTRGQQVTLSCSPISGHRSVSWYQQTPGQGLQFLFEYFSETQRNKGNFPGRFSGRQFSNSRSEMNVSTLELGDSALYLCSSRQADNNEQFFGPGTRLTVL.

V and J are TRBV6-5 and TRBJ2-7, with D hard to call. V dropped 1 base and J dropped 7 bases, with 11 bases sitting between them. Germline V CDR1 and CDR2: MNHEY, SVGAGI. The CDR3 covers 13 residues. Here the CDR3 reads CASSYYPLGEQYF. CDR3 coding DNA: TGTGCCAGCAGTTACTACCCTTTGGGGGAGCAGTACTTC.

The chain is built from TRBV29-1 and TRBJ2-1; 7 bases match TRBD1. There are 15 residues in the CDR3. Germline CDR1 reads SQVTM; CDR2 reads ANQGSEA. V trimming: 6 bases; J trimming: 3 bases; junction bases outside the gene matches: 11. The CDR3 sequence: CSVPGSGGFYNEQFF. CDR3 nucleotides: TGCAGCGTCCCGGGGTCAGGGGGATTCTACAATGAGCAGTTCTTC.

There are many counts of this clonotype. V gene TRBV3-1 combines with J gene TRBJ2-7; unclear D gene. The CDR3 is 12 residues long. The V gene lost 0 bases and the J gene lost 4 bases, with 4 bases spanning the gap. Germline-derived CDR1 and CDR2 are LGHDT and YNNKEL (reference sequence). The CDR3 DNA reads TGTGCCAGCAGCCAAGACAGGTACGAGCAGTACTTC. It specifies CASSQDRYEQYF.

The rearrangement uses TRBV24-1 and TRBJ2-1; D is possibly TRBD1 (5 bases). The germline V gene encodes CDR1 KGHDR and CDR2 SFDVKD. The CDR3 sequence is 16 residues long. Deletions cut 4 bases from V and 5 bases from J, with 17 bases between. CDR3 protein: CATSELGQGRNNEQFF. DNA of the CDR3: TGTGCCACCAGTGAACTTGGACAAGGAAGGAACAATGAGCAGTTCTTC.

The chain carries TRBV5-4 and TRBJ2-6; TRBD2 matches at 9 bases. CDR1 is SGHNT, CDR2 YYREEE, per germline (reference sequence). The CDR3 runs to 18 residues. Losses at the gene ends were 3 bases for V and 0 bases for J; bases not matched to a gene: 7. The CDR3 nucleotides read TGTGCCAGCAGCTCTAGACTAGCGGCTAGCTCTGGGGCCAACGTCCTGACTTTC. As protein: CASSSRLAASSGANVLTF.

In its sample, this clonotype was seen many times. The CDR3 sequence: CSVEDGANTEAFF. CDR3 coding DNA: TGCAGCGTTGAGGACGGCGCGAACACTGAAGCTTTCTTT. This chain joins TRBV29-1 and TRBJ1-1; no clear D gene. Trimming took off 3 bases at V and 1 base at J, with 9 bases between the two ends. The V gene's germline CDR1 is SQVTM and CDR2 ANQGSEA. The CDR3 contains 13 residues.

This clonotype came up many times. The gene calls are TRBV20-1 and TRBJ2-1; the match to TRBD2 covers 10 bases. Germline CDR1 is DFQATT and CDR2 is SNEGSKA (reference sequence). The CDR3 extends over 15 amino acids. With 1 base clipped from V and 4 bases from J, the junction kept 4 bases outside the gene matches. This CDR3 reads CSARVRTSGYNEQFF. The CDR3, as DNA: TGCAGTGCTAGAGTCAGGACTAGCGGTTACAATGAGCAGTTCTTC.

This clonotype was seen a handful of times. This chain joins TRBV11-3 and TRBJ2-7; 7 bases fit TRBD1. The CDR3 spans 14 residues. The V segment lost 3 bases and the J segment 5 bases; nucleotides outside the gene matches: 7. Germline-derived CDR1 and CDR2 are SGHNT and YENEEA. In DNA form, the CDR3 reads TGTGCCAGCAGCTTGGGACAGACTTCCAACGAGCAGTACTTC. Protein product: CASSLGQTSNEQYF. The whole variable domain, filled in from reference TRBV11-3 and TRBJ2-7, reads EAGVVQSPRYKIIEKKQPVAFWCNPISGHNTLYWYLQNLGQGPELLIRYENEEAVDDSQLPKDRFSAERLKGVDSTLKIQPAELGDSAVYLCASSLGQTSNEQYFGPGTRLTVT.

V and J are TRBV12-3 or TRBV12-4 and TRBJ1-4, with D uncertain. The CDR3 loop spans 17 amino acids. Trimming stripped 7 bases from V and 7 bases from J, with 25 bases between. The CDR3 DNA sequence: TGTGCCAGCACCCTGGGCCTACTCTTAAACATGGGTGAAAAACTGTTTTTT. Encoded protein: CASTLGLLLNMGEKLFF.

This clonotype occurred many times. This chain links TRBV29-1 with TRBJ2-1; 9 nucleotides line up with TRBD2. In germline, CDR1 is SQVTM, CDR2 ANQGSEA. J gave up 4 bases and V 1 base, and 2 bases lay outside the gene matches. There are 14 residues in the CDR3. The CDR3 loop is CSVEGLAEYNEQFF. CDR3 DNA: TGCAGCGTTGAAGGACTAGCGGAGTACAATGAGCAGTTCTTC.

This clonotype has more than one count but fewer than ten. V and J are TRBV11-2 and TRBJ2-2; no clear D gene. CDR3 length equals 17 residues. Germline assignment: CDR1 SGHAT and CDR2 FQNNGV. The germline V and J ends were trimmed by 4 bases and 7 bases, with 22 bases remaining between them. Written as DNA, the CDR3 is TGTGCCAGCAGCTCTATGGGGATCGCAGCGATTCACGGGGAGCTGTTTTTT. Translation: CASSSMGIAAIHGELFF.

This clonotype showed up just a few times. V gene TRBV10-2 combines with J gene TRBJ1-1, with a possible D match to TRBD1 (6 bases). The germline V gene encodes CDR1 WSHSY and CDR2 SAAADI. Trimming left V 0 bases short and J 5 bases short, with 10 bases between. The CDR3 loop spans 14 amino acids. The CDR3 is CASSESRGGTEAFF. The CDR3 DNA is TGCGCCAGCAGTGAGTCCAGGGGAGGTACTGAAGCTTTCTTT.

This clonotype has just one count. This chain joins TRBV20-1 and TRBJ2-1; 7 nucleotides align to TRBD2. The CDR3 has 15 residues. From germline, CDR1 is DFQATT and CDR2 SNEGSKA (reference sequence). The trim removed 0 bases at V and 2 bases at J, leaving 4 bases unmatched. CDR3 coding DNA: TGCAGTGCTAGAGATCGAAGCGGGGCCTACAATGAGCAGTTCTTC. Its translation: CSARDRSGAYNEQFF.

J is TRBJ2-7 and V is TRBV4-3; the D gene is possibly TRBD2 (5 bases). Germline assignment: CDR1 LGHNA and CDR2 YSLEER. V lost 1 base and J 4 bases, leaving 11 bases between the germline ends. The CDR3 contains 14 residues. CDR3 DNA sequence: TGCGCCAGCAGCCAAGCGGCGGGTCCATACGAGCAGTACTTC. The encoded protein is CASSQAAGPYEQYF.

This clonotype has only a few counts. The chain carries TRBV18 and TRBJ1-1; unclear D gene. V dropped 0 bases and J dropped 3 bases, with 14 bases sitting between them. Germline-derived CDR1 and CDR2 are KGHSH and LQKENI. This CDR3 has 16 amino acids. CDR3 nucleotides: TGTGCCAGCTCACCACCGCCATCAAGGCGGGACACTGAAGCTTTCTTT. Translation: CASSPPPSRRDTEAFF. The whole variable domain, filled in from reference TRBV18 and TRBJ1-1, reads NAGVMQNPRHLVRRRGQEARLRCSPMKGHSHVYWYRQLPEEGLKFMVYLQKENIIDESGMPKERFSAEFPKEGPSILRIQQVVRGDSAAYFCASSPPPSRRDTEAFFGQGTRLTVV.

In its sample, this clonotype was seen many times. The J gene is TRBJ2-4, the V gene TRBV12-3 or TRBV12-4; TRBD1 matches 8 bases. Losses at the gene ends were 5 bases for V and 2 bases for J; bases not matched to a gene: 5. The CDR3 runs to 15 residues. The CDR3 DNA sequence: TGTGCCAGCAGTAACGGACAGGGTTCCAAAAACATTCAGTACTTC. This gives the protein CASSNGQGSKNIQYF.

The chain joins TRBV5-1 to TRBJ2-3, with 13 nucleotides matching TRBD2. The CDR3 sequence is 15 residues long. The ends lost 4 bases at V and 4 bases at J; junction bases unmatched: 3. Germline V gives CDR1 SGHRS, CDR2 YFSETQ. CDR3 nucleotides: TGCGCCAGCAGCCCCGGGACTAGCGGGGCAGATACGCAGTATTTT. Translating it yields CASSPGTSGADTQYF.

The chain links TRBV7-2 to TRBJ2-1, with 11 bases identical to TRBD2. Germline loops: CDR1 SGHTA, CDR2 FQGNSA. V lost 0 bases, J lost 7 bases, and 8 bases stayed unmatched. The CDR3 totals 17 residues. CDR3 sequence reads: CASSLAIGTSGRNEQFF. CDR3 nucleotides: TGTGCCAGCAGCTTAGCGATCGGAACTAGCGGGAGAAATGAGCAGTTCTTC.